This TCR beta chain was retrieved from a study of blood T cell repertoires in COVID-19. Study details: COVID-19 samples, acute and convalescent, were from the United States, Italy and Spain. The analysed material was cDNA or gDNA that came from T cells, B-cell-depleted T cells, or PBMCs.

This clone was counted a single time. The ends lost 11 bases at V and 3 bases at J; junction bases unmatched: 9. Germline CDR1 is MDHEN and CDR2 is SYDVKM. This CDR3 contains 13 residues. Under the authors' procedure: Reference gene primers were amplified, and this amplification served to estimate nucleated cell counts. Here immunoSEQ multiplex PCR was the method, and the copy in TCRdb shows in-frame clones only, minus some. Clone size and V and J calls were adopted from that table, with D and trimming inferred from the DNA. The sample holds about 190,000 clones; 80% to 90% are singletons and the top ten take about 1.1%.

This sequence joins TRBV28 and TRBJ1-1; 7 bases are a match to TRBD1. The clonotype comes from a young man with acute or convalescent COVID-19. Material for sequencing was peripheral blood. CDR3: CAGQGGAYTEAFF. In nucleotides, the CDR3 is TGTGCCGGGCAGGGGGGCGCTTACACTGAAGCTTTCTTT.